The 23 T cell receptor beta chains listed next were all sequenced from one sample in a study of blood T cell repertoires in COVID-19. Assay used: immunoSEQ multiplex PCR; TCRdb lists only in-frame clones, some missing. The table shows tens of thousands of clones, with roughly 80% occurring only once. The sample taken for sequencing was peripheral blood. The receptors stem from a man between 60 and 75 years old in a cohort sampled during active COVID-19.

The chain uses TRBV7-2 and TRBJ1-1; D may be TRBD1 (5 bases). CDR1 SGHTA and CDR2 FQGNSA come from the germline V gene. This CDR3 is built from 14 residues. V was trimmed by 5 bases and J by 6 bases, leaving 16 bases between them. The CDR3 spells CASSPMGGTAEAFF. In DNA, the CDR3 is TGTGCCAGCAGCCCCATGGGGGGAACAGCTGAAGCTTTCTTT.

This clone has only one observation. The CDR3 spells CASSLVRDGVQYF. The DNA of the CDR3 is TGTGCCAGCAGCTTAGTCAGGGATGGGGTGCAGTACTTC. The V gene is TRBV7-8, the J gene TRBJ2-7, with a weak D call TRBD1 (5 bases). The CDR3 is 13 amino acids. Germline CDR1 SGHVS, CDR2 FQNEAQ. V was pared by 1 base and J by 9 bases, with 13 bases between.

The chain uses TRBV6-6 and TRBJ2-7, with D perhaps TRBD2 (5 bases). Germline-derived CDR1 and CDR2 are MNHNY and SVGAGI (reference sequence). V was trimmed by 0 bases and J by 7 bases, leaving 16 bases between them. The CDR3 is 15 amino acids. CDR3 sequence: CASSYSTLTPGEQYF. In DNA, the CDR3 is TGTGCCAGCAGTTACTCGACGTTGACCCCGGGGGAGCAGTACTTC.

The chain is built from TRBV19 and TRBJ1-6; a possible D gene is TRBD1 (6 bases). Germline V gene sequence: CDR1 LNHDA, CDR2 SQIVND (reference sequence). CDR3 length: 16 residues. Trimming stripped 8 bases from V and 8 bases from J, with 22 bases between. The CDR3 loop reads CASAGGPAGRDSPLHF. Written as DNA, the CDR3 is TGTGCCAGTGCGGGGGGGCCTGCGGGGAGGGATTCACCCCTCCACTTT.

This CDR3 is CATRGTSGGGEQFF. DNA of the CDR3: TGTGCCACCAGGGGGACTAGCGGGGGAGGTGAGCAGTTCTTC. V is TRBV24-1 and J is TRBJ2-1, with 14 positions matching TRBD2. The J segment lost 9 bases and the V segment lost 7 bases, leaving 4 bases of the junction unmatched. Germline V gene sequence: CDR1 KGHDR, CDR2 SFDVKD. The CDR3 has 14 amino acids.

This rearrangement joins TRBV5-4 to TRBJ2-3; 10 bases are shared with TRBD2. The CDR3 totals 15 residues. V shed 7 bases and J 5 bases; nucleotides not matched to a gene: 10. Per germline, CDR1 SGHNT and CDR2 YYREEE (reference sequence). CDR3 loop: CASPGSGRAGDTQYF. The CDR3 DNA reads as TGTGCCAGCCCCGGCAGCGGGAGGGCCGGAGATACGCAGTATTTT.

This chain joins TRBV27 and TRBJ1-4; D gene uncertain. The CDR3 is 12 amino acids. With 4 bases removed from V and 7 bases from J, the gap between germline ends came to 7 bases. CDR1 is MNHEY and CDR2 is SMNVEV in the germline V gene (reference sequence). This chain's CDR3 is CASSYKSEKLFF. For the CDR3, the DNA is TGTGCCAGCAGTTATAAGAGTGAAAAACTGTTTTTT.

This chain uses TRBV28 with TRBJ2-1; 9 bases fit TRBD2. J lost 10 bases, V lost 5 bases, and 12 bases had no gene match. Germline values: CDR1 MDHEN, CDR2 SYDVKM. This CDR3 is 15 amino acids long. In DNA, the CDR3 is TGTGCCAGCAGTAACAGCGGGGGGAGACTCGGGGAGCAGTTCTTC. Its translation: CASSNSGGRLGEQFF.

The count of this clone is one. V is TRBV28 and J is TRBJ2-1; 7 bases align to TRBD1. The CDR3 has 17 residues. Germline trimming cut 5 bases from V and 1 base from J; bases unmatched to any gene: 11. CDR1 MDHEN and CDR2 SYDVKM come from the germline V gene. DNA for the CDR3: TGTGCCAGCAGTACCCCTATCAGGGACAGTTCCTACAATGAGCAGTTCTTC. Translating gives CASSTPIRDSSYNEQFF.

The chain links TRBV7-9 to TRBJ2-2; TRBD1 is a possible D gene (5 bases). The V end was cut by 2 bases, the J end by 4 bases, with 5 bases between. The CDR3 runs 13 residues. From germline, CDR1 is SEHNR and CDR2 FQNEAQ (reference sequence). CDR3 in DNA: TGTGCCAGCAGCTTACAGGGCACCGGGGAGCTGTTTTTT. Protein: CASSLQGTGELFF. The full variable domain, rest sourced from reference TRBV7-9 and TRBJ2-2, is DTGVSQNPRHKITKRGQNVTFRCDPISEHNRLYWYRQTLGQGPEFLTYFQNEAQLEKSRLLSDRFSAERPKGSFSTLEIQRTEQGDSAMYLCASSLQGTGELFFGEGSRLTVL.

The J gene is TRBJ1-5, the V gene TRBV27, with D maybe TRBD1 (5 bases). The germline V and J ends were trimmed by 3 bases and 7 bases, with 10 bases remaining between them. The CDR3 is 13 amino acids. The germline gives CDR1 MNHEY, CDR2 SMNVEV (reference sequence). CDR3 sequence reads: CASSLGGKQPQHF. The CDR3 nucleotides are TGTGCCAGCAGTTTGGGGGGGAAACAGCCCCAGCATTTT.

This clone occurred a few times. The rearrangement links TRBV28 to TRBJ1-2; TRBD1 matches 8 bases. The V segment lost 4 bases and the J segment 6 bases; nucleotides outside the gene matches: 7. From germline, CDR1 is MDHEN and CDR2 SYDVKM. The CDR3 is 14 residues long. CDR3 in DNA: TGTGCCAGCAGTTACACAGGGGGAACCGATGGCTACACCTTC. Protein: CASSYTGGTDGYTF.

The J gene is TRBJ2-7, the V gene TRBV6-2 or TRBV6-3, with no clear D. The CDR3 is 14 residues long. Germline CDR1 and CDR2: MNHEY and SVGEGT. V lost 2 bases to trimming and J lost 2 bases, with 10 bases between them. The CDR3 DNA reads TGTGCCAGCAGTTACGGCTGGAGTGCCTACGAGCAGTACTTC. It translates to CASSYGWSAYEQYF.

The chain joins TRBV2 to TRBJ2-3, with 14 bases aligning to TRBD2. Germline V gene lookup returns CDR1 SNHLY and CDR2 FYNNEI. V was pared by 5 bases and J by 4 bases, with 8 bases of the junction left unmatched. The CDR3 consists of 17 residues. In nucleotides, the CDR3 is TGTGCCAGCAGTATATCGGGGACTAGCGGGAGAGCAGATACGCAGTATTTT. Encoded protein: CASSISGTSGRADTQYF.

The genes are TRBV6-6 and TRBJ1-1, with a possible D match to TRBD1 (6 bases). V was cut by 2 bases and J by 0 bases, with 10 bases left in between. This CDR3 spans 15 amino acids. Germline lookup yields CDR1 MNHNY and CDR2 SVGAGI (reference sequence). CDR3 amino acids: CASSYATGMNTEAFF. The DNA of the CDR3 is TGTGCCAGCAGTTACGCGACAGGCATGAACACTGAAGCTTTCTTT.

This clone was observed a few times. The V and J genes are TRBV2 and TRBJ2-1, with 7 nucleotides matching TRBD2. Germline V gene data show CDR1 as SNHLY and CDR2 as FYNNEI. The CDR3 length is 16 residues. The V and J ends lost 6 bases and 8 bases, in that order; junction bases with no gene match: 16. CDR3 nucleotides: TGTGCCAGCAGGGTTGGGGGACTATCGGGACGGGATGAGCAGTTCTTC. Amino acids: CASRVGGLSGRDEQFF.

V gene TRBV25-1 combines with J gene TRBJ1-1; 9 nucleotides agree with TRBD1. The germline V gene encodes CDR1 MGHDK and CDR2 SYGVNS. J lost 3 bases, V lost 6 bases, and 14 bases had no gene match. This CDR3 is built from 17 residues. CDR3 sequence (DNA): TGTGCCAGCAGAGCGACAGGGGGGATAGCAGAACACACTGAAGCTTTCTTT. Translating gives CASRATGGIAEHTEAFF.

This clone was recorded once. The chain employs TRBV28 and TRBJ1-4, with D tentatively TRBD1 (5 bases). Germline CDR1 reads MDHEN; CDR2 reads SYDVKM. The CDR3 runs to 15 residues. V was shortened by 3 bases and J by 6 bases, with 14 bases between the two germline ends. CDR3 in DNA: TGTGCCAGCAGTTTCGCCCAGGGATTATATGAAAAACTGTTTTTT. It is translated as CASSFAQGLYEKLFF. Variable domain in full (rest from reference TRBV28 and TRBJ1-4): DVKVTQSSRYLVKRTGEKVFLECVQDMDHENMFWYRQDPGLGLRLIYFSYDVKMKEKGDIPEGYSVSREKKERFSLILESASTNQTSMYLCASSFAQGLYEKLFFGSGTQLSVL.

This clone was detected only once. The chain employs TRBV5-4 and TRBJ2-1, with D perhaps TRBD2 (5 bases). The V end lost 0 bases, the J end lost 5 bases, and 12 bases lay between the germline ends. CDR1 is SGHNT and CDR2 is YYREEE in the germline V gene (reference sequence). This CDR3 has 15 amino acids. DNA of the CDR3: TGTGCCAGCAGCTTGGCCGGGAACCTACACAATGAGCAGTTCTTC. Its translation: CASSLAGNLHNEQFF.

V and J are TRBV5-5 and TRBJ2-1, with 11 positions matching TRBD2. The CDR3 covers 16 residues. Germline CDR1 is SGHKS and CDR2 is YYEKEE (reference sequence). The V and J ends lost 2 bases and 4 bases, in that order; junction bases with no gene match: 5. CDR3 amino acids: CASSLLAGVRYNEQFF. CDR3 sequence (DNA): TGTGCCAGCAGCTTACTAGCGGGGGTACGGTACAATGAGCAGTTCTTC.

This clone was detected once. The rearrangement joins TRBV7-6 to TRBJ2-7; 7 bases line up with TRBD2. This CDR3 spans 15 amino acids. Germline trimming cut 4 bases from V and 2 bases from J; bases unmatched to any gene: 8. Germline V lookup: CDR1 SGHVS, CDR2 FNYEAQ. The CDR3 nucleotides read TGTGCCAGCAGCTCCGGGGCTAGCGGTCCCTACGAGCAGTACTTC. Protein: CASSSGASGPYEQYF. Combining the CDR3 with reference TRBV7-6 and TRBJ2-7 gives the whole variable domain GAGVSQSPRYKVTKRGQDVALRCDPISGHVSLYWYRQALGQGPEFLTYFNYEAQQDKSGLPNDRFSAERPEGSISTLTIQRTEQRDSAMYRCASSSGASGPYEQYFGPGTRLTVT.

This chain links TRBV12-5 with TRBJ2-7; D may be TRBD2 (5 bases). Germline V gene sequence: CDR1 LGHNT, CDR2 FRNRAP. V lost 5 bases, J lost 0 bases, and 14 bases lay in between. The CDR3 has 15 residues. DNA of the CDR3: TGTGCTAGTGGTCGTCCGGGGATACCCTCCTACGAGCAGTACTTC. As protein: CASGRPGIPSYEQYF.

Only a few counts were recorded for this clone. This chain connects TRBV11-3 to TRBJ2-7, with 8 bases aligning to TRBD2. J gave up 3 bases and V 5 bases, and 6 bases lay outside the gene matches. The length of the CDR3 is 14 residues. Germline V gene sequence: CDR1 SGHNT, CDR2 YENEEA. The CDR3 nucleotides are TGTGCCAGCAGCCCTATAGCGGGGAGCTACGAGCAGTACTTC. Protein sequence: CASSPIAGSYEQYF.